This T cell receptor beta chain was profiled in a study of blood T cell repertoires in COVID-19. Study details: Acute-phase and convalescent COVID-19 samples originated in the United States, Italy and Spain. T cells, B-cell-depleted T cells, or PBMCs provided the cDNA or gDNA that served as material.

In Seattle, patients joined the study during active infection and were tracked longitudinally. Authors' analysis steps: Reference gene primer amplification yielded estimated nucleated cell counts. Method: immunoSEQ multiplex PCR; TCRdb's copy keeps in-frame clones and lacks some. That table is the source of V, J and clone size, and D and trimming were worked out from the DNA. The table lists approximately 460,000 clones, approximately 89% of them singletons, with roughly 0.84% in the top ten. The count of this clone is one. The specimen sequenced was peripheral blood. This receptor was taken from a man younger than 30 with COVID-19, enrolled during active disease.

The CDR3 DNA is TGTGCCAGCAGCTTAGATTTGCAGACAGGGAACGGCTACACCTTC. Translation: CASSLDLQTGNGYTF. The chain has TRBV11-2 and TRBJ1-2, with 7 bases fitting TRBD1. The V gene end was trimmed by 0 bases and the J gene end by 8 bases; junction bases not matched to a gene: 9. This CDR3 spans 15 amino acids. Germline V lookup: CDR1 SGHAT, CDR2 FQNNGV.